What follows is one T cell receptor (beta chain) and its context. Antigen: not known. 60 Vbeta and 13 Jbeta primers were used in PCR. Using immunoSEQ multiplex PCR, the repertoire was profiled, and TCRdb retains in-frame clones only, with some absent. The data hold about 190,000 clones, with around 87% observed a single time. Trimming took 2 bases from V and 8 from J, leaving 15 bases between them. Looked up from germline, CDR1 is LNHDA and CDR2 is SQIVND (reference sequence). The CDR3 runs 15 residues. The record originates from a study of cytomegalovirus exposure and HLA in healthy donors. Study in general: Among roughly 180 million T cells, an earlier analysis found around 100 million unique TCR beta sequences. General study findings and limits: Three chains linked to CMV were shown in vitro to be specific for CMV antigens.

The chain joins TRBV19 to TRBJ1-4; D not resolved. The receptor was derived from a man aged 25-45 years in good health and CMV-seronegative. Input material: PBMCs. CDR3 sequence: CASSIMFGVWEKLFF. The CDR3 DNA is TGTGCCAGTAGTATAATGTTCGGGGTTTGGGAAAAACTGTTTTTT.